The 27 T cell receptor beta chains below come from one sample, sequenced in a study of monozygotic twins with inflammatory bowel disease. TCRdb reanalyzed the 5' RACE reads and collapses them to one entry per CDR3 protein, without DNA. This sample's table has about 300,000 distinct CDR3 sequences. Sequencing input: blood. The receptors derive from a human donor with ulcerative colitis or Crohn's disease, or a healthy co-twin of an affected twin (not recorded which).

This CDR3 reads CASSVGFGRNTEAFF. This chain joins TRBV9 and TRBJ1-1; TCRdb reports TRBD1, a call that lacks DNA to check it against. This CDR3 has 15 amino acids. Germline lookup yields CDR1 SGDLS and CDR2 YYNGEE.

This chain joins TRBV20-1 and TRBJ2-1; TCRdb lists TRBD2, though no DNA is available to test this call. Germline V gene data show CDR1 as DFQATT and CDR2 as SNEGSKA (reference sequence). This CDR3 comprises 14 residues. This CDR3 reads CSARDATTGNEQFF.

The rearrangement uses TRBV2 and TRBJ2-2. This CDR3 comprises 14 residues. The V gene's germline CDR1 is SNHLY and CDR2 FYNNEI. CDR3 sequence: CASSGEANTGELFF.

This chain joins TRBV6-2 or TRBV6-3 and TRBJ2-3; TCRdb designates TRBD2, a call that cannot be tested without DNA. CDR3 length: 13 residues. CDR1 is MNHEY, CDR2 SVGEGT, per germline. The CDR3 sequence is CASASGSSDTQYF.

The chain links TRBV6-1 to TRBJ2-7. The CDR3 sequence is 14 residues long. CDR1 MNHNS and CDR2 SASEGT come from the germline V gene. The CDR3 sequence: CASSPSLWRNEQYF.

V usage is TRBV20-1 and J usage is TRBJ1-3; TCRdb lists TRBD1, though no DNA is available to test this call. Germline CDR1 is DFQATT and CDR2 is SNEGSKA (reference sequence). The CDR3 extends over 13 amino acids. The CDR3 loop reads CSARRQGGHTIYF.

This chain links TRBV6-1 with TRBJ2-4; TCRdb's D gene call, TRBD1, goes unchecked for lack of DNA. In germline, CDR1 is MNHNS, CDR2 SASEGT. The CDR3 is 16 amino acids. The CDR3 loop is CASTTGTGAAKNIQYF.

The CDR3 sequence is CASSTGPTYSYEQYF. This chain links TRBV27 with TRBJ2-7. CDR1 is MNHEY, CDR2 SMNVEV, per germline (reference sequence). The CDR3 loop spans 15 amino acids.

The V and J genes are TRBV5-4 and TRBJ2-5. The CDR3 loop spans 13 amino acids. In germline, CDR1 is SGHNT, CDR2 YYREEE (reference sequence). CDR3 region: CASRPGSQETQYF. The full variable domain, rest sourced from reference TRBV5-4 and TRBJ2-5, is ETGVTQSPTHLIKTRGQQVTLRCSSQSGHNTVSWYQQALGQGPQFIFQYYREEENGRGNFPPRFSGLQFPNYSSELNVNALELDDSALYLCASRPGSQETQYFGPGTRLLVL.

J is TRBJ1-2 and V is TRBV27; TCRdb outputs TRBD1, but without DNA this stays unchecked. Germline CDR1 and CDR2: MNHEY and SMNVEV (reference sequence). This CDR3 has 16 amino acids. This CDR3 reads CASSSSPVPYNYGYTF.

The chain employs TRBV7-2 and TRBJ2-7; TCRdb returns TRBD2, unconfirmable since there is no DNA. Germline V CDR1 and CDR2: SGHTA, FQGNSA. The CDR3 sequence is 14 residues long. CDR3 amino acids: CASRSLAGVWEQYF.

The chain links TRBV6-5 to TRBJ2-7. The CDR3 contains 14 residues. Germline loops: CDR1 MNHEY, CDR2 SVGAGI. The CDR3 sequence is CASSSIGRDYEQYF.

The chain carries TRBV5-1 and TRBJ2-5; the D call of TRBD1 rests on TCRdb alone, since no DNA is present to check it. This CDR3 contains 12 residues. CDR1 and CDR2 from the germline V gene are SGHRS and YFSETQ. CDR3 sequence: CASSRGSETQYF.

Here the CDR3 reads CASSSGTDNSPLHF. The chain employs TRBV18 and TRBJ1-6; TCRdb's assignment of TRBD1 cannot be checked, as there is no DNA. CDR1 KGHSH and CDR2 LQKENI come from the germline V gene. The CDR3 totals 14 residues.

The chain employs TRBV7-7 and TRBJ2-3; TCRdb names TRBD2, which stays unverified in the absence of DNA. Germline V gene lookup returns CDR1 SSHAT and CDR2 FNYEAQ (reference sequence). This CDR3 has 16 residues. The CDR3 is CASSSGTSGATDTQYF.

This chain's CDR3 is CASSRGTGQEDYEQYF. The V call is TRBV6-1, the J call TRBJ2-7; TCRdb indicates TRBD1, and absent DNA this call remains unverified. Germline V CDR1 and CDR2: MNHNS, SASEGT. The CDR3 is 16 residues long.

This sequence joins TRBV12-3 or TRBV12-4 and TRBJ2-3; TCRdb proposes TRBD1, but this gene call is untestable without DNA. This CDR3 comprises 18 residues. CDR3 loop: CASRTPRRRGRGTDTQYF.

This chain links TRBV7-8 with TRBJ2-3; the D gene TCRdb calls, TRBD2, cannot be checked with no DNA. CDR3 size: 17 residues. Looked up from germline, CDR1 is SGHVS and CDR2 is FQNEAQ. The CDR3 reads CASSPWTSGISTDTQYF.

The chain couples TRBV7-2 to TRBJ1-1; the D call of TRBD1 rests on TCRdb alone, since no DNA is present to check it. The CDR3 is 13 amino acids. Germline V gives CDR1 SGHTA, CDR2 FQGNSA. The CDR3 is CASSSDRYTEAFF. The complete variable domain, with remaining parts taken from reference TRBV7-2 and TRBJ1-1, reads GAGVSQSPSNKVTEKGKDVELRCDPISGHTALYWYRQSLGQGLEFLIYFQGNSAPDKSGLPSDRFSAERTGGSVSTLTIQRTQQEDSAVYLCASSSDRYTEAFFGQGTRLTVV.

V and J are TRBV2 and TRBJ2-5; the D gene TCRdb calls, TRBD1, cannot be checked with no DNA. CDR1 and CDR2 from the germline V gene are SNHLY and FYNNEI. This CDR3 contains 14 residues. The CDR3 sequence is CASSGGSKGETQYF.

The V gene is TRBV11-2, the J gene TRBJ2-1; there is no DNA to check the TCRdb D call of TRBD2. CDR1 SGHAT and CDR2 FQNNGV come from the germline V gene. The CDR3 totals 16 residues. The CDR3 sequence is CASSSPGSSGVNEQFF.

J is TRBJ1-1 and V is TRBV9; TCRdb reports TRBD1, a call that lacks DNA to check it against. Looked up from germline, CDR1 is SGDLS and CDR2 is YYNGEE. The CDR3 extends over 13 amino acids. The CDR3 loop is CASSSLGPFEAFF.

The J gene is TRBJ2-7, the V gene TRBV12-3 or TRBV12-4; TCRdb's D call, TRBD1, is unchecked because there is no DNA. The CDR3 covers 15 residues. CDR3 region: CASNYRDRGSGEQYF.

The chain recombines TRBV5-1 with TRBJ2-5; TCRdb outputs TRBD2, but without DNA this stays unchecked. The CDR3 sequence is 16 residues long. Germline CDR1 and CDR2: SGHRS and YFSETQ. The CDR3 protein is CASSPGGLAGAETQYF. Together with reference TRBV5-1 and TRBJ2-5, the CDR3 gives the full variable domain: KAGVTQTPRYLIKTRGQQVTLSCSPISGHRSVSWYQQTPGQGLQFLFEYFSETQRNKGNFPGRFSGRQFSNSRSEMNVSTLELGDSALYLCASSPGGLAGAETQYFGPGTRLLVL.

This sequence joins TRBV14 and TRBJ2-2; the TCRdb call, TRBD2, lacks DNA for checking. The CDR3 has 13 amino acids. Germline values: CDR1 SGHDN, CDR2 FVKESK. CDR3 residues: CASSQLGPGELFF.

The J gene is TRBJ2-1, the V gene TRBV5-1; the TRBD1 assignment by TCRdb is unverifiable without DNA. This CDR3 comprises 15 residues. Per the germline V gene, CDR1 is SGHRS and CDR2 is YFSETQ. This CDR3 reads CASSLAGQGYNEQFF. The entire variable domain, with the rest obtained from reference TRBV5-1 and TRBJ2-1, is as follows: KAGVTQTPRYLIKTRGQQVTLSCSPISGHRSVSWYQQTPGQGLQFLFEYFSETQRNKGNFPGRFSGRQFSNSRSEMNVSTLELGDSALYLCASSLAGQGYNEQFFGPGTRLTVL.

This chain joins TRBV27 and TRBJ2-3; TCRdb's D call of TRBD2 is untestable without DNA. CDR3 length: 14 amino acids. CDR1 MNHEY and CDR2 SMNVEV come from the germline V gene (reference sequence). The CDR3 here is CASSGLAFADTQYF.